This T cell receptor (beta chain) was obtained from a study of T cell repertoires and HLA-DP antigens. General study points: Previously undetected clones averaged about 35% and 50% against the two alleles respectively.

TCRdb's table, derived via immunoSEQ multiplex PCR, lists solely in-frame clones and lacks some. The table has about 89,000 clones, roughly 86% seen once. A word on this clone: Its antigen remains unknown.

V was pared by 8 bases and J by 0 bases, with 16 bases between. Germline lookup yields CDR1 MNHNS and CDR2 SASEGT. This CDR3 comprises 15 residues. V gene TRBV6-1 combines with J gene TRBJ1-1; weak D call: TRBD1 (6 bases). Material: CD4+ T cells from PBMCs. The clonotype was recovered from a man aged 45-60 years in good health and CMV-seronegative. The CDR3 protein is CASLGQPPLNTEAFF. In DNA form, the CDR3 reads TGTGCCAGCCTAGGACAGCCGCCTTTGAACACTGAAGCTTTCTTT.